Reported below is one T cell receptor beta chain. The antigen remains undetermined. Unique molecular identifiers were incorporated during preparation of the TCRbeta library. Each CDR3 protein gets one entry after TCRdb re-called the PCR reads with MiXCR. The sample carries 81,000 or so distinct CDR3 sequences, about 16% recorded once. This sample is part of a study of T-cell reconstitution after alpha-beta-depleted transplantation in children. Broader study findings: By about two months after transplant, alpha-beta T cells reportedly arose from several hundred graft clones that had expanded.

The sequenced sample was PBMCs, mostly from graft donor cells, obtained 180 days after TCRalphabeta/CD19-depleted stem cell transplant. The clonotype was recovered from a male patient aged 2 to 10 who had a stem cell transplant for acute lymphoblastic leukemia, so the T cells may come from the graft donor.

The CDR3 spells CASSNRTVTYEQYF. CDR3 bases: TGTGCCAGCAGCAATAGGACGGTCACCTACGAGCAGTACTTC. The V call is TRBV5-5, the J call TRBJ2-7; D is unresolved. The CDR3 covers 14 residues. Germline loops: CDR1 SGHKS, CDR2 YYEKEE (reference sequence). The germline V and J ends were trimmed by 4 bases and 2 bases, with 13 bases remaining between them.